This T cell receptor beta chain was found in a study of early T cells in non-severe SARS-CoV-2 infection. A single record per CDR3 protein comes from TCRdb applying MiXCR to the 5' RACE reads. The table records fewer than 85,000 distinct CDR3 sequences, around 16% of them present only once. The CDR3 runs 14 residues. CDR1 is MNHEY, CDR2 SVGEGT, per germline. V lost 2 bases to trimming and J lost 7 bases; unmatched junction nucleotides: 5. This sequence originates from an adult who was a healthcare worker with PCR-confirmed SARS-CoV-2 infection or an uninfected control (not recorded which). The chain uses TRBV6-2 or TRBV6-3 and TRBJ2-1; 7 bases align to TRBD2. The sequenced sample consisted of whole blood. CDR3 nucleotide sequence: TGTGCCAGCAGTTACCGTGGCGGGAGAAATGAGCAGTTCTTC. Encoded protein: CASSYRGGRNEQFF.